This passage covers 26 T cell receptor beta chains from one sample sequenced in a study of beta chain features in type 1 diabetes (dated by TCRdb to 2017 to 2018). Overall study outcomes, separate from this receptor: Type 1 diabetes patients showed a moderate but significant shortening of TCRB CDR3 length in all four CD4+ subsets.

Libraries were constructed by the immunoSEQ multiplex PCR assay. All of the isolated RNA was reverse transcribed with the High Capacity cDNA Reverse Transcription Kit, so expressed TCRB transcripts were sequenced. In TCRdb, the immuneACCESS table is reduced to in-frame sequences with V and J assigned. These tables do not hold every clone; where another copy was compared, an unresolved V gene accounts for under half, and the others remain unexplained. Recorded for this sample are around 310,000 clones; around an eighth of them occurred a single time. About 0.016% of the sample lies in the top ten. These receptors have no identified antigens. Input material: naive CD4+ T cells from blood. Reading the label with the study, this specimen's cell subset or site is: true naive CD4+ T cells. The receptors derive from a woman younger than 35 with type 1 diabetes.

The genes are TRBV30 and TRBJ1-3; no definite D call. V was clipped by 0 bases and J by 6 bases, with 15 bases between them. CDR3 length: 15 amino acids. Germline CDR1 and CDR2: GTSNPN and SVGIG (reference sequence). The CDR3 DNA follows: TGTGCCTGGAGTGTGGGAGTGCTCGCAGTAAACACCATATATTTT. Its protein product is CAWSVGVLAVNTIYF.

This sequence joins TRBV7-3 and TRBJ2-1; TRBD1 matches at 9 bases. The junction had 2 bases not matched to a gene; V was cut back by 5 bases and J by 3 bases. The CDR3 contains 14 residues. Per germline, CDR1 SGHTA and CDR2 FQGTGA. CDR3 bases: TGTGCCAGCAGCCGACAGGGGGGCTACAATGAGCAGTTCTTC. Protein: CASSRQGGYNEQFF.

The rearrangement links TRBV27 to TRBJ2-1; D perhaps matches TRBD2 (6 bases). Trimming stripped 4 bases from V and 2 bases from J, with 12 bases between. The length of the CDR3 is 15 residues. The germline V gene encodes CDR1 MNHEY and CDR2 SMNVEV (reference sequence). CDR3 region: CASSYYSGAYNEQFF. In DNA form, the CDR3 reads TGTGCCAGCAGTTACTATAGCGGCGCCTACAATGAGCAGTTCTTC.

There are a few counts of this clone. The chain joins TRBV5-1 to TRBJ2-5, with 8 bases that match TRBD2. From germline, CDR1 is SGHRS and CDR2 YFSETQ. The CDR3 totals 15 residues. With V trimmed by 2 bases and J by 5 bases, 8 bases remained unmatched. This CDR3 reads CASSFGGRIGETQYF. CDR3 coding DNA: TGCGCCAGCAGCTTTGGCGGGAGGATCGGGGAGACCCAGTACTTC.

This clone was seen a handful of times. This sequence joins TRBV19 and TRBJ1-5; the D gene is possibly TRBD1 (5 bases). Trimming took off 8 bases at V and 4 bases at J, with 9 bases between the two ends. CDR3 length: 12 amino acids. Germline loops: CDR1 LNHDA, CDR2 SQIVND (reference sequence). CDR3 nucleotide sequence: TGTGCCAGTCAAGCAGGGAATCAGCCCCAGCATTTT. Its protein product is CASQAGNQPQHF.

A few counts support this clone. The J gene is TRBJ2-7, the V gene TRBV7-2, with 9 bases fitting TRBD2. Germline V CDR1 and CDR2: SGHTA, FQGNSA. V was clipped by 1 base and J by 4 bases; unmatched bases: 5. This CDR3 comprises 15 residues. The CDR3 loop reads CASSLGASGTYEQYV. The DNA for the CDR3 is TGTGCCAGCAGCTTAGGGGCTAGCGGGACTTACGAGCAGTACGTC.

This clone was seen more than once but under ten times. The chain combines TRBV2 with TRBJ2-2, with a tentative D call TRBD1 (5 bases). This CDR3 is 14 amino acids long. V lost 5 bases, J lost 1 base, and 8 bases lay in between. CDR1 and CDR2 (germline): SNHLY, FYNNEI. The CDR3 DNA follows: TGTGCCAGCAGTCGAACAGGGAACACCGGGGAGCTGTTTTTT. Amino acids: CASSRTGNTGELFF. Full variable domain (remainder filled in from reference TRBV2 and TRBJ2-2): EPEVTQTPSHQVTQMGQEVILRCVPISNHLYFYWYRQILGQKVEFLVSFYNNEISEKSEIFDDQFSVERPDGSNFTLKIRSTKLEDSAMYFCASSRTGNTGELFFGEGSRLTVL.

The genes are TRBV7-3 and TRBJ2-1, with 11 positions matching TRBD2. Unmatched junction bases numbered 5, after V lost 5 bases and J lost 8 bases. This CDR3 spans 14 amino acids. Germline CDR1 and CDR2: SGHTA and FQGTGA. CDR3 DNA: TGTGCCAGCAGCCGACTAGCGGGAATCGATGAGCAGTTCTTC. Protein: CASSRLAGIDEQFF.

This clone occurred a few times. Other nucleotide sequences from this sample produce the same CDR3. The chain recombines TRBV30 with TRBJ2-7, with D unresolved. With 0 bases removed from V and 2 bases from J, the gap between germline ends came to 5 bases. Germline V gene lookup returns CDR1 GTSNPN and CDR2 SVGIG (reference sequence). The CDR3 length is 12 residues. The CDR3, as DNA: TGTGCCTGGAGTGTAACAGCCTACGAGCAGTACTTC. This codes for CAWSVTAYEQYF.

The rearrangement uses TRBV6-5 and TRBJ2-5, with TRBD1 matching over 7 bases. Germline V lookup: CDR1 MNHEY, CDR2 SVGAGI. J gave up 3 bases and V 2 bases, and 9 bases lay outside the gene matches. The CDR3 has 16 amino acids. The CDR3 nucleotides are TGTGCCAGCAGTTACACCCCGACAGGGCACGAAGAGACCCAGTACTTC. Its protein product is CASSYTPTGHEETQYF.

The rearrangement joins TRBV4-3 to TRBJ1-1; D is perhaps TRBD1 (5 bases). The CDR3 is 18 amino acids. The germline V gene has CDR1 LGHNA and CDR2 YSLEER. Trimming cost V 3 bases and J 0 bases, with 20 bases left between them. Here the CDR3 DNA reads TGCGCCAGCAGCCAGGGCCGGACACGCCCGTTCATGAACACTGAAGCTTTCTTT. As protein: CASSQGRTRPFMNTEAFF.

This clone has just a few counts. The chain employs TRBV9 and TRBJ2-2, with 14 bases that match TRBD2. This CDR3 region has 19 residues. The germline gives CDR1 SGDLS, CDR2 YYNGEE. The V segment lost 3 bases and the J segment 4 bases; nucleotides outside the gene matches: 11. The CDR3 is CASSASGTSGSSITGELFF. CDR3 in DNA: TGTGCCAGCAGCGCATCCGGGACTAGCGGGAGTAGTATCACCGGGGAGCTGTTTTTT.

Only a few counts were recorded for this clone. V usage is TRBV18 and J usage is TRBJ1-1, with D possibly being TRBD1 (6 bases). Germline CDR1 reads KGHSH; CDR2 reads LQKENI. Trimming shortened V by 3 bases and J by 1 base, and 9 bases separated the two germline ends. The CDR3 spans 14 residues. CDR3: CASSPRGRNTEAFF. The CDR3 DNA follows: TGTGCCAGCTCACCGAGGGGGAGGAACACTGAAGCTTTCTTT.

The chain combines TRBV4-3 with TRBJ1-4, with 9 bases identical to TRBD1. CDR3 length: 16 amino acids. CDR1 and CDR2 from the germline V gene are LGHNA and YSLEER. V lost 0 bases and J lost 11; bases outside the gene matches: 10. In DNA form, the CDR3 reads TGCGCCAGCAGCCAAGATCAGACAGGGGGAAAACGGAAACTGTTTTTT. Translating gives CASSQDQTGGKRKLFF.

DNA for the CDR3: TGTGCCAGCAGTTCTGGGCAGGGGGGCACAGATACGCAGTATTTT. Amino acid sequence: CASSSGQGGTDTQYF. The chain uses TRBV28 and TRBJ2-3, with TRBD1 identical over 7 bases. CDR1 and CDR2 from the germline V gene are MDHEN and SYDVKM. This CDR3 spans 15 amino acids. The V gene end was trimmed by 4 bases and the J gene end by 1 base; junction bases not matched to a gene: 5.

This clone was observed a handful of times. This rearrangement joins TRBV5-1 to TRBJ2-1, with TRBD2 as a possible D gene (6 bases). V was trimmed by 1 base and J by 3 bases, leaving 17 bases between them. The germline V gene has CDR1 SGHRS and CDR2 YFSETQ. CDR3 length: 17 residues. The CDR3 spells CASSLQRAAEGYNEQFF. CDR3 sequence (DNA): TGCGCCAGCAGCTTGCAACGGGCCGCGGAGGGCTACAATGAGCAGTTCTTC.

V usage is TRBV5-1 and J usage is TRBJ2-5; TRBD2 is a possible D gene (5 bases). This CDR3 has 14 amino acids. The germline CDR1 and CDR2 sequences are SGHRS and YFSETQ. Deletions cut 0 bases from V and 3 bases from J, with 9 bases between. The DNA of the CDR3 is TGCGCCAGCAGCTTGGGAACTAGGGAAGAGACCCAGTACTTC. Its translation: CASSLGTREETQYF.

The chain combines TRBV6-5 with TRBJ2-4; D is unclear. CDR1 is MNHEY, CDR2 SVGAGI, per germline. The CDR3 spans 12 residues. V lost 6 bases to trimming and J lost 6 bases, with 9 bases between them. The CDR3 bases are TGTGCCAGCAGCGCGAATAGAAACATTCAGTACTTC. Its protein is CASSANRNIQYF.

This chain joins TRBV7-3 and TRBJ2-3, with 7 positions matching TRBD2. Germline CDR1 is SGHTA and CDR2 is FQGTGA. Trimming at V came to 2 bases and at J to 0 bases, leaving 11 bases not matched to a gene. The CDR3 runs 18 residues. The CDR3 loop is CASSLFGSSGTSTDTQYF. CDR3 DNA: TGTGCCAGCAGCTTATTTGGGTCCAGCGGGACTAGCACAGATACGCAGTATTTT.

The chain joins TRBV10-3 to TRBJ2-5; 9 nucleotides agree with TRBD1. Germline V gene sequence: CDR1 ENHRY, CDR2 SYGVKD. This CDR3 contains 16 residues. The V and J ends lost 0 bases and 5 bases, in that order; junction bases with no gene match: 7. This CDR3 reads CAISESGNRGPETQYF. CDR3 bases: TGTGCCATCAGTGAGTCGGGGAACAGGGGGCCGGAGACCCAGTACTTC.

V gene TRBV30 combines with J gene TRBJ2-1; TRBD2 matches 12 bases. The CDR3 sequence is 14 residues long. Germline V gene sequence: CDR1 GTSNPN, CDR2 SVGIG (reference sequence). Losses at the gene ends were 2 bases for V and 8 bases for J; bases not matched to a gene: 4. Written as DNA, the CDR3 is TGTGCCTGGAGTTCGACTAGCGGGAGAGATGAGCAGTTCTTC. As protein: CAWSSTSGRDEQFF.

This clone was detected only once. This rearrangement joins TRBV7-9 to TRBJ1-2; a possible D gene is TRBD1 (6 bases). This CDR3 has 14 amino acids. V lost 5 bases to trimming and J lost 3 bases, with 13 bases between them. Germline CDR1 and CDR2: SEHNR and FQNEAQ (reference sequence). DNA for the CDR3: TGTGCCAGCAGCCCTCGGGGGGGCGACTATGGCTACACCTTC. It encodes CASSPRGGDYGYTF.

This clone was counted ten times or more. Here the CDR3 DNA reads TGTGCCAGCAGCTACCAGACAGGTAACAATGAGCAGTTCTTC. It yields the protein CASSYQTGNNEQFF. The chain joins TRBV9 to TRBJ2-1, with a possible D match to TRBD1 (6 bases). Germline-derived CDR1 and CDR2 are SGDLS and YYNGEE. V lost 4 bases and J 5 bases, leaving 13 bases between the germline ends. There are 14 residues in the CDR3.

This clone was counted a few times. The chain is built from TRBV10-3 and TRBJ2-3; TRBD1 is a possible D gene (5 bases). This CDR3 has 13 residues. Germline V CDR1 and CDR2: ENHRY, SYGVKD. The V gene lost 6 bases and the J gene lost 0 bases, with 7 bases spanning the gap. For the CDR3, the DNA is TGTGCCATCAGGGACACAAGCACAGATACGCAGTATTTT. This sequence encodes CAIRDTSTDTQYF.

The rearrangement links TRBV28 to TRBJ2-1; TRBD2 aligns across 8 bases. Germline V gene lookup returns CDR1 MDHEN and CDR2 SYDVKM. V was pared by 6 bases and J by 6 bases, with 7 bases of the junction left unmatched. The CDR3 contains 14 residues. CDR3 sequence reads: CASREGLAGNEQFF. The CDR3 DNA reads TGTGCCAGCAGGGAGGGGCTAGCGGGCAATGAGCAGTTCTTC.

V is TRBV19 and J is TRBJ2-7, with a weak D call TRBD2 (5 bases). With 5 bases removed from V and 4 bases from J, the gap between germline ends came to 18 bases. The CDR3 extends over 15 amino acids. Germline CDR1 is LNHDA and CDR2 is SQIVND (reference sequence). CDR3 region: CASSPPESGEYEQYV. The CDR3, as DNA: TGTGCCAGTAGTCCCCCCGAGAGCGGAGAGTACGAGCAGTACGTC.